The source of this TCR beta chain is a study of blood T cell repertoires in COVID-19. Study background: The United States, Italy and Spain provided the acute and convalescent COVID-19 samples. PBMCs, B-cell-depleted T cells, or T cells provided the cDNA or gDNA that made up the material.

Authors' methods: It was from reference gene primer amplification that nucleated cell counts were estimated. Only in-frame clones appear in the TCRdb table, and some are missing; sequencing was by immunoSEQ multiplex PCR. V, J and clone size derive from that table, while D and trimming were established from the DNA sequence. The table shows tens of thousands of clones, with 70% to 85% occurring only once. The germline V gene has CDR1 KGHDR and CDR2 SFDVKD. Trimming took 3 bases from V and 1 from J, leaving 9 bases between them. CDR3 length equals 15 residues. V is TRBV24-1 and J is TRBJ1-5, with a tentative D call TRBD1 (6 bases). Material: peripheral blood. This sequence originates from a woman aged 55-69 years with acute or convalescent COVID-19. Here the CDR3 reads CATSDNRASNQPQHF. The CDR3, as DNA: TGTGCCACCAGTGATAACAGGGCAAGCAATCAGCCCCAGCATTTT.